This TCR beta chain was sequenced in a study of graft-versus-host responses after intestinal transplantation. Study information: All recipients were transplanted with multivisceral, liver-intestinal, or isolated intestinal grafts. Anti-thymocyte globulin induction preceded about three years of tacrolimus and steroid maintenance in all recipients. Findings and limits, study-wide: The recipient marrow held GvH clones, and some of them showed up first in ileum or blood. Across patients carrying graft-donor T cell macrochimerism, allografts held high graft-versus-host to host-versus-graft clonal ratios.

V lost 5 bases and J lost 2; bases outside the gene matches: 8. The germline gives CDR1 SGHTA, CDR2 FQGNSA. The CDR3 covers 17 residues. The starting material, graft tissue, was processed to release intraepithelial and lamina propria lymphocytes. Measured with immunoSEQ multiplex PCR; TCRdb has only the in-frame clones, and not every one. Here the sample spans about 3,900 clones, 65% to 90% being singletons. A remark on this clone: Its antigen remains unknown.

This TCR came from a human patient who received an intestinal transplant, so some T cells may come from the graft donor. The V and J genes are TRBV7-2 and TRBJ2-3; TRBD2 matches 12 bases. Sequenced material: ileum tissue, taken roughly 660 days after intestinal transplant. The CDR3: CASSPRTSGALTDTQYF. CDR3 in DNA: TGTGCCAGCAGCCCAAGGACTAGCGGGGCGCTCACAGATACGCAGTATTTT. Full variable domain (outside the CDR3, taken from reference TRBV7-2 and TRBJ2-3): GAGVSQSPSNKVTEKGKDVELRCDPISGHTALYWYRQSLGQGLEFLIYFQGNSAPDKSGLPSDRFSAERTGGSVSTLTIQRTQQEDSAVYLCASSPRTSGALTDTQYFGPGTRLTVL.